Below, 27 T cell receptor beta chains from the same sample are listed, as sequenced in a study of blood T cell repertoires in COVID-19. The method was immunoSEQ multiplex PCR; TCRdb's version includes in-frame clones alone and lacks a portion of them. Seen here are 150,000 to 200,000 clones, roughly nine tenths observed once, and the top ten hold under 25%. Sequenced sample: peripheral blood. These receptors were collected from a man aged 55 to 69 with active or convalescent COVID-19.

The V call is TRBV19, the J call TRBJ2-1, with D possibly matching TRBD1 (5 bases). Per the germline V gene, CDR1 is LNHDA and CDR2 is SQIVND (reference sequence). The CDR3 covers 16 residues. V was trimmed by 3 bases and J by 0 bases, leaving 12 bases between them. CDR3 DNA: TGTGCCAGTAGTATCAAAGCAGGGCCCTCCTACAATGAGCAGTTCTTC. It codes for CASSIKAGPSYNEQFF. The whole variable domain, remainder taken from reference TRBV19 and TRBJ2-1, is DGGITQSPKYLFRKEGQNVTLSCEQNLNHDAMYWYRQDPGQGLRLIYYSQIVNDFQKGDIAEGYSVSREKKESFPLTVTSAQKNPTAFYLCASSIKAGPSYNEQFFGPGTRLTVL.

The genes are TRBV4-1 and TRBJ1-3, with D perhaps matching TRBD1 (6 bases). Per germline, CDR1 MGHRA and CDR2 YSYEKL. Trimming took off 1 base at V and 0 bases at J, with 10 bases between the two ends. CDR3 length equals 16 residues. The CDR3 coding sequence is TGCGCCAGCAGCCAAGCCCCACAGGGCTCTGGAAACACCATATATTTT. Translated, it gives CASSQAPQGSGNTIYF.

This chain connects TRBV13 to TRBJ2-2, with D possibly being TRBD1 (6 bases). Germline V CDR1 and CDR2: PRHDT, FYEKMQ (reference sequence). The CDR3 runs to 14 residues. V was cut by 4 bases and J by 9 bases, with 15 bases left in between. This CDR3 is CASSSRDIPRELFF. In DNA form, the CDR3 reads TGTGCCAGCAGCTCCCGGGACATCCCCCGGGAGCTGTTTTTT.

The J gene is TRBJ1-2, the V gene TRBV19; 7 bases line up with TRBD1. Unmatched junction bases numbered 10, after V lost 5 bases and J lost 4 bases. Germline V gives CDR1 LNHDA, CDR2 SQIVND (reference sequence). CDR3 length: 15 residues. This CDR3 is CASSEGQPTLYGYTF. Written as DNA, the CDR3 is TGTGCCAGTAGTGAGGGACAGCCCACCCTCTATGGCTACACCTTC.

The J gene is TRBJ2-1, the V gene TRBV2; tentative D call: TRBD2 (5 bases). CDR1 is SNHLY and CDR2 is FYNNEI in the germline V gene. Trimming removed 7 bases from V and 3 bases from J, with 13 bases in between. CDR3 length equals 14 residues. The CDR3 is CASKGRSGYNEQFF. The DNA of the CDR3 is TGTGCCAGCAAGGGTCGAAGCGGCTACAATGAGCAGTTCTTC.

The chain recombines TRBV20-1 with TRBJ2-3; D is possibly TRBD2 (5 bases). Germline loops: CDR1 DFQATT, CDR2 SNEGSKA (reference sequence). The germline V and J ends were trimmed by 6 bases and 8 bases, with 6 bases remaining between them. The CDR3 is 9 amino acids. The CDR3: CSAGGTQYF. CDR3 coding DNA: TGCAGTGCCGGAGGTACGCAGTATTTT.

CDR3 residues: CANPGGVGEKLFF. Here the CDR3 DNA reads TGTGCCAACCCAGGGGGAGTTGGAGAAAAACTGTTTTTT. V is TRBV21-1 and J is TRBJ1-4; TRBD1, as called in the table, went unchecked against the DNA. TRBV21-1 is classified as a pseudogene. This CDR3 comprises 13 residues.

J is TRBJ2-7 and V is TRBV6-5, with 10 bases that match TRBD1. This CDR3 comprises 12 residues. CDR1 is MNHEY, CDR2 SVGAGI, per germline. J lost 13 bases, V lost 2 bases, and 5 bases had no gene match. CDR3 residues: CASSYTGTGDYF. For the CDR3, the DNA is TGTGCCAGCAGTTACACCGGGACAGGGGACTACTTC.

The gene calls are TRBV5-1 and TRBJ2-5; 9 bases map to TRBD1. The CDR3 consists of 14 residues. Losses at the gene ends were 4 bases for V and 5 bases for J; bases not matched to a gene: 6. Looked up from germline, CDR1 is SGHRS and CDR2 is YFSETQ. The CDR3 region is CASSEQGAGETQYF. In DNA form, the CDR3 reads TGCGCCAGCAGCGAACAGGGGGCCGGCGAGACCCAGTACTTC.

The chain uses TRBV9 and TRBJ2-7; possibly TRBD2 for D (6 bases). V was cut by 3 bases and J by 0 bases, with 13 bases left in between. The germline CDR1 and CDR2 sequences are SGDLS and YYNGEE. The length of the CDR3 is 15 residues. CDR3: CASSAEGLGSYEQYF. CDR3 in DNA: TGTGCCAGCAGCGCCGAGGGACTGGGCTCCTACGAGCAGTACTTC.

The rearrangement joins TRBV2 to TRBJ1-5; D is uncertain. The V gene lost 5 bases and the J gene lost 0 bases, with 11 bases spanning the gap. The germline V gene has CDR1 SNHLY and CDR2 FYNNEI. The CDR3 is 15 amino acids. The CDR3 DNA reads as TGTGCCAGCAGTCTGCGGTCTAATAGCAATCAGCCCCAGCATTTT. This sequence encodes CASSLRSNSNQPQHF.

The genes are TRBV10-3 and TRBJ1-1, with D possibly matching TRBD1 (6 bases). Germline CDR1 reads ENHRY; CDR2 reads SYGVKD. Trimming removed 6 bases from V and 3 bases from J, with 14 bases in between. The CDR3 sequence is 14 residues long. In DNA form, the CDR3 reads TGTGCCATCAGCCGCGGACAGCCACACACTGAAGCTTTCTTT. This gives the protein CAISRGQPHTEAFF.

V and J are TRBV11-2 and TRBJ1-1; no clear D gene. Germline loops: CDR1 SGHAT, CDR2 FQNNGV. The CDR3 length is 12 residues. The germline V and J ends were trimmed by 2 bases and 4 bases, with 5 bases remaining between them. In DNA form, the CDR3 reads TGTGCCAGCAGCTTATCCTCCACTGAAGCTTTCTTT. Its protein is CASSLSSTEAFF.

This clone has just one count. The CDR3 sequence: CASSPRRLAGREQYF. Written as DNA, the CDR3 is TGTGCCAGCTCTCCCCGGCGCCTAGCGGGGAGAGAGCAGTACTTC. The chain carries TRBV27 and TRBJ2-7; the match to TRBD2 covers 9 bases. CDR1 is MNHEY and CDR2 is SMNVEV in the germline V gene (reference sequence). V lost 8 bases to trimming and J lost 7 bases; unmatched junction nucleotides: 15. The CDR3 extends over 15 amino acids.

This rearrangement joins TRBV12-3 or TRBV12-4 to TRBJ1-2, with a tentative D call TRBD1 (5 bases). Trimming left V 3 bases short and J 8 bases short, with 13 bases between. The CDR3 is made up of 13 amino acids. The chain's CDR3 is CASSLTAIRGYTF. The CDR3 region has the DNA TGTGCCAGCAGTTTGACAGCCATCCGAGGCTACACCTTC.

V is TRBV10-2 and J is TRBJ1-2, with D possibly being TRBD1 (6 bases). The germline gives CDR1 WSHSY, CDR2 SAAADI. V lost 5 bases and J lost 4, with 20 bases in between. The CDR3 runs to 16 residues. The CDR3 DNA reads as TGCGCCAGCAGTCCCCGGACAGTGGGGTTCGGCTATGGCTACACCTTC. Translation: CASSPRTVGFGYGYTF.

This chain links TRBV5-7 with TRBJ2-5; 8 bases map to TRBD1. TRBV5-7 is sorted into the ORF group, with uncertain function. V was clipped by 0 bases and J by 5 bases; unmatched bases: 15. This CDR3 contains 18 residues. This CDR3 is CASSLAFLRGLFWETQYF. The CDR3 DNA follows: TGTGCCAGCAGCTTGGCCTTTCTCAGGGGGCTTTTTTGGGAGACCCAGTACTTC.

A single count supports this clone. CDR3 region: CASHAPWGPGELFF. The DNA for the CDR3 is TGTGCCAGTCATGCCCCGTGGGGGCCCGGGGAGCTGTTTTTT. This chain links TRBV19 with TRBJ2-2; D might be TRBD1 (6 bases). V was trimmed by 8 bases and J by 6 bases, leaving 16 bases between them. The V gene's germline CDR1 is LNHDA and CDR2 SQIVND (reference sequence). This CDR3 has 14 amino acids.

The chain employs TRBV15 and TRBJ1-2; tentatively, D is TRBD1 (5 bases). Germline assignment: CDR1 LNHNV and CDR2 YYDKDF (reference sequence). The CDR3 is 15 residues long. V was trimmed by 4 bases and J by 0 bases, leaving 12 bases between them. The CDR3 loop reads CATSITGASNYGYTF. CDR3 nucleotide sequence: TGTGCCACCAGCATTACAGGAGCGTCTAACTATGGCTACACCTTC.

This clone was counted once. The chain recombines TRBV19 with TRBJ2-7, with a tentative D call TRBD2 (5 bases). Germline CDR1 is LNHDA and CDR2 is SQIVND (reference sequence). Trimming took off 6 bases at V and 1 base at J, with 13 bases between the two ends. The CDR3 length is 14 residues. This CDR3 is CASREDLSSYEQYF. The CDR3 coding sequence is TGTGCCAGTAGGGAGGACCTAAGTTCCTACGAGCAGTACTTC.

V usage is TRBV24-1 and J usage is TRBJ1-2; D gene uncertain. V lost 4 bases and J 6 bases, leaving 11 bases between the germline ends. The CDR3 consists of 13 residues. The germline V gene encodes CDR1 KGHDR and CDR2 SFDVKD. The chain's CDR3 is CATSDSGSDGYTF. Written as DNA, the CDR3 is TGTGCCACCAGTGACTCAGGATCGGATGGCTACACCTTC.

This clone was detected only a few times. The chain links TRBV7-2 to TRBJ1-2; D is undetermined. CDR1 and CDR2 from the germline V gene are SGHTA and FQGNSA. CDR3 length: 14 amino acids. Trimming took off 3 bases at V and 1 base at J, with 9 bases between the two ends. Here the CDR3 reads CASSFSGFNYGYTF. DNA of the CDR3: TGTGCCAGCAGCTTCTCAGGCTTTAACTATGGCTACACCTTC.

This chain connects TRBV19 to TRBJ1-2; D is ambiguous. V lost 4 bases and J 1 base, leaving 13 bases between the germline ends. CDR1 and CDR2 from the germline V gene are LNHDA and SQIVND (reference sequence). CDR3 length: 15 amino acids. DNA of the CDR3: TGTGCCAGTAGTACCTCCCCCGACTTTAACTATGGCTACACCTTC. Protein product: CASSTSPDFNYGYTF. Full variable domain (missing parts from reference TRBV19 and TRBJ1-2): DGGITQSPKYLFRKEGQNVTLSCEQNLNHDAMYWYRQDPGQGLRLIYYSQIVNDFQKGDIAEGYSVSREKKESFPLTVTSAQKNPTAFYLCASSTSPDFNYGYTFGSGTRLTVV.

V is TRBV2 and J is TRBJ2-1; 11 bases match TRBD1. Per germline, CDR1 SNHLY and CDR2 FYNNEI. V shed 5 bases and J 0 bases; nucleotides not matched to a gene: 12. The CDR3 has 19 amino acids. The CDR3 DNA follows: TGTGCCAGCAGTAATCGCCGGGACAGGGGGTCGAGCTCCTACAATGAGCAGTTCTTC. Protein sequence: CASSNRRDRGSSSYNEQFF.

V is TRBV5-4 and J is TRBJ2-7; D gene unclear. The germline V gene has CDR1 SGHNT and CDR2 YYREEE (reference sequence). Trimming cost V 1 base and J 5 bases, with 13 bases left between them. The CDR3 is 14 residues long. This CDR3 reads CASSLFSGSHEQYF. The CDR3 region has the DNA TGTGCCAGCAGCTTGTTTTCAGGATCCCACGAGCAGTACTTC.

The genes are TRBV6-6 and TRBJ1-2, with D tentatively TRBD1 (6 bases). The length of the CDR3 is 13 residues. Germline V CDR1 and CDR2: MNHNY, SVGAGI (reference sequence). V was shortened by 0 bases and J by 4 bases, with 6 bases between the two germline ends. DNA of the CDR3: TGTGCCAGCAGTTACTCGGACAGCTATGGCTACACCTTC. Its protein product is CASSYSDSYGYTF.

The J gene is TRBJ1-1, the V gene TRBV18; 9 nucleotides agree with TRBD1. The CDR3 is made up of 15 amino acids. Per germline, CDR1 KGHSH and CDR2 LQKENI. V lost 4 bases and J lost 1; bases outside the gene matches: 4. The CDR3 loop reads CASSRRTGENTEAFF. The CDR3, as DNA: TGTGCCAGCTCACGCCGGACAGGGGAGAACACTGAAGCTTTCTTT.